The present T cell receptor beta chain was sequenced within a study of blood T cell repertoires in COVID-19. Study details: Whether acute or convalescent, the COVID-19 samples came from the United States, Italy and Spain. The cDNA or gDNA used as material had been derived from T cells, B-cell-depleted T cells, or PBMCs.

Original data processing: Cell counts per sample came from amplifying reference gene primers. The table came from immunoSEQ multiplex PCR; TCRdb's copy has only in-frame clones and leaves some out. V and J calls and clone size are given by that table; D and trimming were obtained from the DNA. The sample includes roughly 210,000 clones, about 87% seen only once; the top ten take around 1.6%. The CDR3 totals 15 residues. V was clipped by 5 bases and J by 0 bases; unmatched bases: 9. Per germline, CDR1 GTSNPN and CDR2 SVGIG (reference sequence). The origin of this receptor is a man in his sixties or seventies with acute or convalescent COVID-19. Sequencing was done on a sample of peripheral blood. V usage is TRBV30 and J usage is TRBJ1-1, with 7 bases that match TRBD1. CDR3 loop: CAWLRDSFMNTEAFF. CDR3 DNA: TGTGCCTGGCTCCGGGACAGCTTTATGAACACTGAAGCTTTCTTT.